This entry describes one T cell receptor beta chain. Its antigen is unknown. No base quality information exists; no much larger clone differs at one position. Via the germline V gene (reference sequence), CDR1 is MNHEY and CDR2 SMNVEV. Compared with germline, V lacks 3 bases and J lacks 7 bases; bases without a gene match: 17. Inclusive of the bounding cysteine and phenylalanine, the CDR3 is 18 residues long. The read is trimmed to its CDR3 DNA, 54 bases read in frame from base 1. The receptor library was made with the immunoSEQ multiplex PCR assay. To provide template for TCR sequencing, every sample had RNA extracted and reverse transcribed into cDNA. SuperScript III was used to make first-strand cDNA, primed with a 2:1 mix of oligo-dT and random hexamers. A synthetic immune receptor repertoire was used to assess amplification bias, and residual bias was removed computationally. The paper's processing steps were these. Raw reads were preprocessed for error removal, and CDR3 was defined according to IMGT conventions as running from the conserved cysteine to phenylalanine. Clonality was computed as 1 minus the Shannon entropy, with the entropy normalized by log2 of the number of productive unique TCRs. Whether each scalp clone was CD4 or CD8 was inferred by checking scalp TCRbeta sequences against the CD4 and CD8 repertoires from sorted blood. As stored in TCRdb, this immuneACCESS dataset retains in-frame rearrangements with V and J assigned. A fraction of the clones does not appear; measured against another copy, unresolved V genes explain less than half of the discrepancy, and the remainder lacks a known reason. The V and J calls and clone size are taken from that table; D and trimming were inferred from the DNA. The sample profile shows 120,000 to 150,000 clones; over 80% of them were found once. Roughly 15% of the sample comes from the top ten.

This sample's time point label indicates: baseline before oral tofacitinib. Lesional scalp punch biopsies and peripheral blood were obtained from alopecia areata patients. PBMCs were isolated by density centrifugation and stained for CD3, CD4 and CD8, after which CD4+ and CD8+ T cells were sorted on a FACSAria. The data originate from a study of CD8+ T cells in alopecia areata (dated by TCRdb to the late 2010s). At the level of the whole study: Treated patients were enrolled in an open-label pilot trial of oral tofacitinib at 5 to 10 mg twice daily for moderate-to-severe alopecia areata. To study T cell clonal expansion in alopecia areata, the researchers applied high-throughput TCRbeta sequencing to both the C3H/HeJ mouse model and human patients. immunoSEQ multiplex PCR using 35 Vbeta forward primers and 13 Jbeta reverse primers was used to amplify TCRbeta CDR3 regions. Patients on tofacitinib were biopsied at baseline and after 4 and 24 weeks of treatment, and several of the patients also had a later scalp biopsy. The RNA source kit depended on sample type: the PAXgene miRNA kit for fixed scalp, the miRNeasy kit for PBMCs, and the RNeasy kit for mouse skin. Clonality in the scalp was compared among normal scalp (n=4), patchy alopecia areata scalp (n=8), and alopecia totalis/universalis scalp (n=8). Human TCRbeta sequencing covered scalp tissue and sorted CD4+ and CD8+ peripheral blood T cells from patchy and totalis/universalis alopecia areata patients and healthy controls. Tofacitinib was given for 6 to 18 months, followed by 6 months of follow-up off drug to assess delayed response and recurrence. What the study reported, not specific to this receptor: Shared TCR sequences between patients were less evident than in mice, which may be partly attributable to HLA diversity in the patient population. Unlike mouse skin, which is dominated by gammadelta T cells, normal human skin has resident alphabeta T cells that are also sequenced, and this complicates analysis of the scalp TCR repertoire. Higher clonality and more expanded CD8+ clones were observed in lesional scalp than in normal scalp, particularly in alopecia totalis/universalis, a finding suggestive of antigenic drive.

This TCR was sampled from a human donor with alopecia areata. This specimen consisted of CD8+ T cells sorted from blood, obtained at week 0. The chain links TRBV27 with TRBJ2-1; 8 middle bases align to TRBD2. The DNA is as follows: TGTGCCAGCAGTTTTCAAATTCTAGCGGGTCCGACGGGAAATGAGCAGTTCTTC. Translated, this is CASSFQILAGPTGNEQFF.